This T cell receptor (beta chain) was sequenced during a study of CD8+ T cells in alopecia areata. General observations from the study: Scalp sample data also include resident alphabeta T cells from normal skin. Patients shared TCRs less clearly than mice did, possibly for HLA-related reasons.

Concerning this clone: Its antigen is not known.

Sequencing relied on a cDNA template that was reverse transcribed from extracted RNA. Sequencing used immunoSEQ multiplex PCR; TCRdb keeps in-frame clones, though not all of them. In the table there are roughly 150,000 clones, approximately 56% of which are singletons. The sequencing input was CD8+ T cells sorted from blood. The sequence derives from a human donor in good health.

The CDR3 loop is CASSPPPPAIQYF. CDR3 bases: TGTGCCAGCTCACCACCTCCGCCAGCCATTCAGTACTTC. The chain is built from TRBV18 and TRBJ2-4, with unresolved D. The CDR3 consists of 13 residues. Germline V gene lookup returns CDR1 KGHSH and CDR2 LQKENI. V was pared by 0 bases and J by 9 bases, with 9 bases between.